These 16 T cell receptor beta chains share one sample of origin, sequenced in a study of siplizumab effects on memory and regulatory T cells. Sequencing used immunoSEQ multiplex PCR; TCRdb keeps in-frame clones, though not all of them. The repertoire consists of over 85,000 clones, with roughly 92% occurring once and the leading ten covering about 1.5%. Sequenced sample: CD4+ T cells sorted from blood. The receptors come from a human donor in good health.

This clone was counted once. The chain links TRBV6-5 to TRBJ1-2; TRBD1 might be the D (5 bases). The CDR3 sequence is 14 residues long. Germline V gene data show CDR1 as MNHEY and CDR2 as SVGAGI. V lost 6 bases and J 0 bases, leaving 11 bases between the germline ends. CDR3 sequence (DNA): TGTGCCAGCAGCAAGGGACGGTCTAACTATGGCTACACCTTC. It yields the protein CASSKGRSNYGYTF.

This chain connects TRBV2 to TRBJ1-1; 9 bases map to TRBD1. The V and J ends lost 8 bases and 4 bases, in that order; junction bases with no gene match: 8. Germline assignment: CDR1 SNHLY and CDR2 FYNNEI. This CDR3 comprises 14 residues. The CDR3 protein is CASRRGQGSTEAFF. DNA for the CDR3: TGTGCCAGCCGACGAGGACAGGGGAGCACTGAAGCTTTCTTT. Full variable domain (remainder filled in from reference TRBV2 and TRBJ1-1): EPEVTQTPSHQVTQMGQEVILRCVPISNHLYFYWYRQILGQKVEFLVSFYNNEISEKSEIFDDQFSVERPDGSNFTLKIRSTKLEDSAMYFCASRRGQGSTEAFFGQGTRLTVV.

This clone came up once. The rearrangement uses TRBV5-1 and TRBJ1-2, with D tentatively TRBD1 (5 bases). Germline-derived CDR1 and CDR2 are SGHRS and YFSETQ. The CDR3 length is 15 residues. Trimming took off 0 bases at V and 8 bases at J, with 17 bases between the two ends. This CDR3 is CASSLGSRVSEGYTF. The CDR3 nucleotides are TGCGCCAGCAGCTTGGGATCCAGGGTGTCAGAGGGCTACACCTTC.

The chain has TRBV5-1 and TRBJ2-2; tentatively, D is TRBD2 (6 bases). The length of the CDR3 is 14 residues. Trimming pared 4 bases from V and 3 bases from J, leaving 10 bases between. Germline V gene data show CDR1 as SGHRS and CDR2 as YFSETQ. CDR3 DNA: TGCGCCAGCAGCCAGGACTACGACACCGGGGAGCTGTTTTTT. As protein: CASSQDYDTGELFF.

V usage is TRBV6-6 and J usage is TRBJ2-1; D remains ambiguous. Trimming stripped 10 bases from V and 3 bases from J, with 10 bases between. The CDR3 has 12 residues. CDR1 and CDR2 from the germline V gene are MNHNY and SVGAGI (reference sequence). The CDR3 loop reads CATRQNYNEQFF. The CDR3 coding sequence is TGTGCCACCCGTCAAAACTACAATGAGCAGTTCTTC.

This chain connects TRBV11-2 to TRBJ2-7; TRBD1 or TRBD2 may be the D gene (6 bases each). V gave up 1 base and J gave up 6 bases, with 13 bases separating them. There are 14 residues in the CDR3. CDR1 is SGHAT and CDR2 is FQNNGV in the germline V gene. The CDR3 nucleotides read TGTGCCAGCAGCTTAGTTACAGGGACTGTCGAGCAGTACTTC. This encodes CASSLVTGTVEQYF. Looking up the rest from reference TRBV11-2 and TRBJ2-7 gives the full variable domain: EAGVAQSPRYKIIEKRQSVAFWCNPISGHATLYWYQQILGQGPKLLIQFQNNGVVDDSQLPKDRFSAERLKGVDSTLKIQPAKLEDSAVYLCASSLVTGTVEQYFGPGTRLTVT.

The CDR3 sequence: CASSFKQVSYNSPLHF. The CDR3 bases are TGTGCCAGCAGTTTCAAACAGGTTTCCTATAATTCACCCCTCCACTTT. This chain uses TRBV6-5 with TRBJ1-6; possibly TRBD1 for D (5 bases). V was cut by 4 bases and J by 1 base, with 11 bases left in between. The CDR3 totals 16 residues. From germline, CDR1 is MNHEY and CDR2 SVGAGI.

The CDR3 sequence: CASSLGAEVTGELFF. DNA of the CDR3: TGTGCCAGCAGCTTAGGAGCGGAAGTCACCGGGGAGCTGTTTTTT. V is TRBV7-9 and J is TRBJ2-2, with D perhaps matching TRBD2 (5 bases). The V gene's germline CDR1 is SEHNR and CDR2 FQNEAQ (reference sequence). V was pared by 1 base and J by 4 bases, with 10 bases between. This CDR3 region has 15 residues.

The chain employs TRBV7-8 and TRBJ1-3, with 7 bases lining up with TRBD1. The germline V gene has CDR1 SGHVS and CDR2 FQNEAQ. V trimming: 2 bases; J trimming: 1 base; junction bases outside the gene matches: 5. This CDR3 has 16 residues. CDR3 sequence reads: CASSLYQGESGNTIYF. CDR3 DNA: TGTGCCAGCAGCTTATACCAGGGGGAGTCTGGAAACACCATATATTTT.

The chain carries TRBV14 and TRBJ2-1; D gene uncertain. The V gene's germline CDR1 is SGHDN and CDR2 FVKESK. The ends were cut back, 1 base at V and 0 bases at J, with 4 bases in the middle. The CDR3 is 14 residues long. This CDR3 reads CASSQASSYNEQFF. In nucleotides, the CDR3 is TGTGCCAGCAGCCAAGCGAGCTCCTACAATGAGCAGTTCTTC.

V gene TRBV19 combines with J gene TRBJ2-7; 10 bases align to TRBD1. From germline, CDR1 is LNHDA and CDR2 SQIVND (reference sequence). This CDR3 is built from 14 residues. The ends lost 5 bases at V and 5 bases at J; junction bases unmatched: 6. Here the CDR3 DNA reads TGTGCCAGTAGTGACAGGGGGCGCCTTCACGAGCAGTACTTC. Encoded protein: CASSDRGRLHEQYF. The full variable domain, in which reference TRBV19 and TRBJ2-7 provide the parts outside the CDR3, is DGGITQSPKYLFRKEGQNVTLSCEQNLNHDAMYWYRQDPGQGLRLIYYSQIVNDFQKGDIAEGYSVSREKKESFPLTVTSAQKNPTAFYLCASSDRGRLHEQYFGPGTRLTVT.

This clone was recorded once. This sequence joins TRBV6-1 and TRBJ1-3; 7 positions agree with TRBD1. This CDR3 region has 15 residues. The germline V gene has CDR1 MNHNS and CDR2 SASEGT. The V and J ends lost 4 bases and 4 bases, in that order; junction bases with no gene match: 7. The CDR3 DNA is TGTGCCAGCAGTGGGGGACAGAGGGGCGGAAACACCATATATTTT. Translated, it gives CASSGGQRGGNTIYF.

The chain uses TRBV18 and TRBJ2-5; D possibly corresponds to TRBD1 (6 bases). CDR1 and CDR2 (germline): KGHSH, LQKENI. The ends were cut back, 1 base at V and 5 bases at J, with 11 bases in the middle. The CDR3 extends over 14 amino acids. CDR3 sequence: CASSPRPGEETQYF. The CDR3 DNA reads TGTGCCAGCTCACCACGGCCAGGGGAGGAGACCCAGTACTTC.

The V and J genes are TRBV7-2 and TRBJ1-4; D is unclear. This CDR3 is 15 amino acids long. The germline gives CDR1 SGHTA, CDR2 FQGNSA. Trimming stripped 0 bases from V and 3 bases from J, with 8 bases between. CDR3 coding DNA: TGTGCCAGCAGCTTAGCGGTAAAGGCTAATGAAAAACTGTTTTTT. This gives the protein CASSLAVKANEKLFF.

The rearrangement links TRBV27 to TRBJ2-5, with D unclear. Germline CDR1 reads MNHEY; CDR2 reads SMNVEV (reference sequence). Trimming removed 6 bases at V and 0 bases at J, with 11 bases between. The CDR3 has 14 amino acids. Written as DNA, the CDR3 is TGTGCCAGCAGCCTCGAAGGGTACCAAGAGACCCAGTACTTC. Residues: CASSLEGYQETQYF.

The gene calls are TRBV11-1 and TRBJ1-1, with 7 bases that match TRBD1. CDR1 is SGHAT, CDR2 FQDESV, per germline (reference sequence). V lost 4 bases to trimming and J lost 2 bases; unmatched junction nucleotides: 7. This CDR3 contains 15 residues. The CDR3 nucleotides are TGTGCCAGCAGCTGGGGGGACAGACCTAACACTGAAGCTTTCTTT. This sequence encodes CASSWGDRPNTEAFF.